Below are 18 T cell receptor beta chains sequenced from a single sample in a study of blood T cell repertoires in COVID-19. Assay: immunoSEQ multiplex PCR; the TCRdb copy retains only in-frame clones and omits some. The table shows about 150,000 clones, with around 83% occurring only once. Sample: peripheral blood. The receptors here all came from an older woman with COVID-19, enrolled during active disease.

Here the CDR3 reads CAISPGPGGQETQYF. CDR3 sequence (DNA): TGTGCCATCAGTCCCGGGCCGGGGGGCCAAGAGACCCAGTACTTC. The chain links TRBV10-3 to TRBJ2-5, with 7 bases aligning to TRBD2. The J segment lost 1 base and the V segment lost 5 bases, leaving 7 bases of the junction unmatched. CDR1 is ENHRY and CDR2 is SYGVKD in the germline V gene. CDR3 length: 15 amino acids.

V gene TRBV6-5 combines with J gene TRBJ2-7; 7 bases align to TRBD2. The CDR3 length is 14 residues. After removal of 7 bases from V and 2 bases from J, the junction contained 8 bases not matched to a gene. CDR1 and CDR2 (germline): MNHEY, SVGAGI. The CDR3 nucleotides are TGTGCCAGCACCTCCGCTAGCGGTCCCTACGAGCAGTACTTC. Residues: CASTSASGPYEQYF.

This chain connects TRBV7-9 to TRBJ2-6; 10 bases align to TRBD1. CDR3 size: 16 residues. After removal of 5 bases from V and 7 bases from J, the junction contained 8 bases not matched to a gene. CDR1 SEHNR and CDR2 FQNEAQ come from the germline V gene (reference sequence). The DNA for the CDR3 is TGTGCCAGCAGCCTAAAGACAGGGGGCGTTGCCAACGTCCTGACTTTC. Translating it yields CASSLKTGGVANVLTF.

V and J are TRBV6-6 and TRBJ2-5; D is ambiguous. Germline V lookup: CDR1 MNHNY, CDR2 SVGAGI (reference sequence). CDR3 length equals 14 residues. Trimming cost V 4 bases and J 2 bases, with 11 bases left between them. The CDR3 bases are TGTGCCAGCAGTTCAGAGGCGGCTCAAGAGACCCAGTACTTC. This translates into CASSSEAAQETQYF.

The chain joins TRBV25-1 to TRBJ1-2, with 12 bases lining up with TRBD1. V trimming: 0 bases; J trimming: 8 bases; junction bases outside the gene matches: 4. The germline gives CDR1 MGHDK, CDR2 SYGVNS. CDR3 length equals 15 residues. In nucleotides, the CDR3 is TGTGCCAGCAGTGAATACGGGACAGGGGGCGTCGGCTACACCTTC. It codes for CASSEYGTGGVGYTF.

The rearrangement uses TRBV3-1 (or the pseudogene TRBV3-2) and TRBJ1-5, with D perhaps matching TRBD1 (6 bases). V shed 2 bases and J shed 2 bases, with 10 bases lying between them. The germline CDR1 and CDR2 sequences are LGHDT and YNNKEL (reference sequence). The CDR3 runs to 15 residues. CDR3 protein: CASSQTGQRNQPQHF. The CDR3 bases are TGTGCCAGCAGCCAAACAGGGCAGCGCAATCAGCCCCAGCATTTT.

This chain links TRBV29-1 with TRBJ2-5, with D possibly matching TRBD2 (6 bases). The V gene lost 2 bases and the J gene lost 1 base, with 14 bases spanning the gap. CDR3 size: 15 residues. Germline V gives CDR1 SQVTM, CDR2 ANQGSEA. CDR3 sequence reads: CSVERRGSFQETQYF. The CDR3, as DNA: TGCAGCGTTGAAAGGAGGGGCAGCTTCCAAGAGACCCAGTACTTC.

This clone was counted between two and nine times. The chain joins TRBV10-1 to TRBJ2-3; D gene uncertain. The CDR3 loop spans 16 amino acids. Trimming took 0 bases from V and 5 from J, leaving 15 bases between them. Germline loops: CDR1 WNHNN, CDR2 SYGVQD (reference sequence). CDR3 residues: CASSESASFPGDTQYF. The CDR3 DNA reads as TGCGCCAGCAGTGAGTCGGCCTCCTTTCCGGGAGATACGCAGTATTTT.

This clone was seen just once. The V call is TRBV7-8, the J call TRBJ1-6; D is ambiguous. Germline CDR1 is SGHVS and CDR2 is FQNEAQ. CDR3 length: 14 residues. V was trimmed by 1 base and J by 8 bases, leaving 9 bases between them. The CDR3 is CASSLGNSYSPLHF. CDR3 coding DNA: TGTGCCAGCAGCTTAGGAAACAGTTATTCACCCCTCCACTTT.

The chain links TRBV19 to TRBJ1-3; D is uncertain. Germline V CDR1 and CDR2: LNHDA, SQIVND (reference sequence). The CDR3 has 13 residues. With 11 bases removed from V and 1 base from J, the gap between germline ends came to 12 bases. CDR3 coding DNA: TGTGCCGCATCCATCCTATCTGGAAACACCATATATTTT. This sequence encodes CAASILSGNTIYF.

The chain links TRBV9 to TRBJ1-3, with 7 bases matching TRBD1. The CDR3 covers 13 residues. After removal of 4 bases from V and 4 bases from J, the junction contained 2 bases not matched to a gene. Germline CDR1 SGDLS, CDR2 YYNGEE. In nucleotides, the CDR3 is TGTGCCAGCAGCTCAGGGGGAGGAAACACCATATATTTT. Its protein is CASSSGGGNTIYF.

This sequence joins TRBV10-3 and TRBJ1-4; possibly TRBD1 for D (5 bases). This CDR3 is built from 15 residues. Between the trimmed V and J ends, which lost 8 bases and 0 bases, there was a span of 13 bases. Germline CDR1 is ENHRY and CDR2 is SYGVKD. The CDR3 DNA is TGTGCCATCCGGGGAGGGACGGCAACTAATGAAAAACTGTTTTTT. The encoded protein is CAIRGGTATNEKLFF.

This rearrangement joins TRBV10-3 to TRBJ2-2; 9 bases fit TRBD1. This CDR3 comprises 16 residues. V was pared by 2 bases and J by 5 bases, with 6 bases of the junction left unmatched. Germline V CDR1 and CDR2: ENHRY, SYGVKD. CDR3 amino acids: CAISETGGSDTGELFF. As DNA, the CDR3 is TGTGCCATCAGTGAGACAGGGGGCTCGGATACCGGGGAGCTGTTTTTT.

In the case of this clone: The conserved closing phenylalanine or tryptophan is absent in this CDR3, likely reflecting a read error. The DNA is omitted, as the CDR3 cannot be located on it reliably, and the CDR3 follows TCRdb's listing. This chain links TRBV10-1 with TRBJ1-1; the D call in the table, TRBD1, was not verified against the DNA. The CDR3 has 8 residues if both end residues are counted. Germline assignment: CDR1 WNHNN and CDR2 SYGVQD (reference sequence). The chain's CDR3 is CASRQGKV.

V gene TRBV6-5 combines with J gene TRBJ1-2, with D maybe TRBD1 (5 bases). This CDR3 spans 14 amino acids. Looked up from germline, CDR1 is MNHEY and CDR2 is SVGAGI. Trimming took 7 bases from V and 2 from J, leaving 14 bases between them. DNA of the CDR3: TGTGCCAGCAAAGACAGCCCTACGAACTATGGCTACACCTTC. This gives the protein CASKDSPTNYGYTF.

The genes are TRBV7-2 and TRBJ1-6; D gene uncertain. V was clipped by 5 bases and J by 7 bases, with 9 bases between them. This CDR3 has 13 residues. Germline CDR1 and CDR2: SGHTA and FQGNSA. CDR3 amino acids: CASSREHNSPLHF. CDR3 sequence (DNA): TGTGCCAGCAGCAGGGAGCACAATTCACCCCTCCACTTT.

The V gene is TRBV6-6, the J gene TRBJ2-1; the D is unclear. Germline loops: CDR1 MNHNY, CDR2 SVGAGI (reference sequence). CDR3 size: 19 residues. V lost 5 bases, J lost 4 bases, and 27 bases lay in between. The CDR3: CASSPGSLLTVGRYNEQFF. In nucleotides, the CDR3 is TGTGCCAGCAGTCCGGGTTCACTCCTGACGGTGGGTCGTTACAATGAGCAGTTCTTC.

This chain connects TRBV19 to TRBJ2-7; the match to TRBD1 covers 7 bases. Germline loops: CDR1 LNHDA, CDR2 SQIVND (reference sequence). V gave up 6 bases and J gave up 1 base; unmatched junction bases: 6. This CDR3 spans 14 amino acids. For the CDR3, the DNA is TGTGCCAGTAGCTCCAGGGACAGTTCCTACGAGCAGTACTTC. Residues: CASSSRDSSYEQYF.